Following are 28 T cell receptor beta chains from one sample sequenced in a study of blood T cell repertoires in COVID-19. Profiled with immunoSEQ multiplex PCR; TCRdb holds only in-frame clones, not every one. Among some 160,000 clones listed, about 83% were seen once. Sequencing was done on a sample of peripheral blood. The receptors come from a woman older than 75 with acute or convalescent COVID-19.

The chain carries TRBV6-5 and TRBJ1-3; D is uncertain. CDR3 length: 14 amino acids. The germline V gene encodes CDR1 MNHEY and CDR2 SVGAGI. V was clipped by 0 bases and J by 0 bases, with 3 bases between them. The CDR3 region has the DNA TGTGCCAGCAGTTACTCGAGCTCTGGAAACACCATATATTTT. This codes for CASSYSSSGNTIYF.

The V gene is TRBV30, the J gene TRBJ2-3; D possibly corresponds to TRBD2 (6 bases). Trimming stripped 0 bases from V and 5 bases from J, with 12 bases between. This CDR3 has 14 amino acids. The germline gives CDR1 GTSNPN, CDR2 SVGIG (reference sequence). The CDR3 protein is CAWSVLGSIDTQYF. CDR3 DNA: TGTGCCTGGAGTGTACTCGGGAGTATAGATACGCAGTATTTT. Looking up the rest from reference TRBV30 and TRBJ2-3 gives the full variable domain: SQTIHQWPATLVQPVGSPLSLECTVEGTSNPNLYWYRQAAGRGLQLLFYSVGIGQISSEVPQNLSASRPQDRQFILSSKKLLLSDSGFYLCAWSVLGSIDTQYFGPGTRLTVL.

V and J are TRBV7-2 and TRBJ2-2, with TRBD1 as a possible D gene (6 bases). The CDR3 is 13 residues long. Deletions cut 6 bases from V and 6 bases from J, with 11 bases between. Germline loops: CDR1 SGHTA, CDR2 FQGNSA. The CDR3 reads CASRYREAGELFF. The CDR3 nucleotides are TGTGCCAGCAGATACAGGGAAGCCGGGGAGCTGTTTTTT.

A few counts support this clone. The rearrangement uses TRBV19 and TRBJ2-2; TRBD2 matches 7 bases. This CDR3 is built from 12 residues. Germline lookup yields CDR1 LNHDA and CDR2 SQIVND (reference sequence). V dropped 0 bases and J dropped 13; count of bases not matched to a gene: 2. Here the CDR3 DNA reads TGTGCCAGTAGTATAGAGGGGGGGAGGCTGTTTTTT. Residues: CASSIEGGRLFF.

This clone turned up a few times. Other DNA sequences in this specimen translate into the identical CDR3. Here the CDR3 DNA reads TGTGCCAGCAGCCAAGGAGGCTACAATGAGCAGTTCTTC. It is translated as CASSQGGYNEQFF. The J gene is TRBJ2-1, the V gene TRBV3-1 (or the pseudogene TRBV3-2); D is ambiguous. This CDR3 spans 13 amino acids. Germline CDR1 is LGHDT and CDR2 is YNNKEL (reference sequence). V gave up 1 base and J gave up 3 bases, with 4 bases separating them.

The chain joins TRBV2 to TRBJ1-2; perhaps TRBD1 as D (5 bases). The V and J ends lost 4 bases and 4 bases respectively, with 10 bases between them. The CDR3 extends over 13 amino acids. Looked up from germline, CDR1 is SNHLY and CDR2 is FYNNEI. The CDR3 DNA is TGTGCCAGCAGTGGGCAGGGTGGCTATGGCTACACCTTC. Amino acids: CASSGQGGYGYTF.

The CDR3 nucleotides are TGTGCCAGCAGTTCGGACAGAAACCCTAACTATGGCTACACCTTC. This translates into CASSSDRNPNYGYTF. The chain is built from TRBV7-9 and TRBJ1-2; possibly TRBD1 for D (6 bases). The CDR3 is 15 amino acids. V was clipped by 6 bases and J by 0 bases, with 14 bases between them. The germline V gene encodes CDR1 SEHNR and CDR2 FQNEAQ (reference sequence).

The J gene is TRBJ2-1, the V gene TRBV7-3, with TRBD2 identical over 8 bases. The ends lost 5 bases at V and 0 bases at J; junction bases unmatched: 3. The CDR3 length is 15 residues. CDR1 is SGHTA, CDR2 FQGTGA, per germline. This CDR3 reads CASSETSGSYNEQFF. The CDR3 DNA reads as TGTGCCAGCAGCGAAACTAGCGGCTCCTACAATGAGCAGTTCTTC.

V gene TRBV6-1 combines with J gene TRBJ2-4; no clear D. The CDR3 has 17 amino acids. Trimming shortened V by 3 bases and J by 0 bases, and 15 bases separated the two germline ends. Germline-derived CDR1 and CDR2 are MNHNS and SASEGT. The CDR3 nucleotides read TGTGCCAGCAGTGACCAACTACTACTTGCAGCCAAAAACATTCAGTACTTC. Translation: CASSDQLLLAAKNIQYF.

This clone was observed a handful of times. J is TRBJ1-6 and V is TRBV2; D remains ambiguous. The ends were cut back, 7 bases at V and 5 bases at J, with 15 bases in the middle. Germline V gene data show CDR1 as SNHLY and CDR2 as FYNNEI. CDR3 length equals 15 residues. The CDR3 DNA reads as TGTGCCAGCATTGACGCCCGCGGTAATAATTCACCCCTCCACTTT. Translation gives CASIDARGNNSPLHF. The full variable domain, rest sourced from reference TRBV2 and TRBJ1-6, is EPEVTQTPSHQVTQMGQEVILRCVPISNHLYFYWYRQILGQKVEFLVSFYNNEISEKSEIFDDQFSVERPDGSNFTLKIRSTKLEDSAMYFCASIDARGNNSPLHFGNGTRLTVT.

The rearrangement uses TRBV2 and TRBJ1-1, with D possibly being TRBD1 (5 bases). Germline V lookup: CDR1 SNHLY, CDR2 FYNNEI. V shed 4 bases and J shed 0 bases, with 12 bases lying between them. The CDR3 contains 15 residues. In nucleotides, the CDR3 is TGTGCCAGCAGTGGTCGGGAGGGGCTGAACACTGAAGCTTTCTTT. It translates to CASSGREGLNTEAFF.

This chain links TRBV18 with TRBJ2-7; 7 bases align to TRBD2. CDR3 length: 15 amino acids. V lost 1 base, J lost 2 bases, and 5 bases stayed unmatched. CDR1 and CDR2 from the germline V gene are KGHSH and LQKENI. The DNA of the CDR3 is TGTGCCAGCTCACCACGGCAGGGAGGGACCTACGAGCAGTACTTC. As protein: CASSPRQGGTYEQYF. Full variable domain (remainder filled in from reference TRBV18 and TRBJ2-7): NAGVMQNPRHLVRRRGQEARLRCSPMKGHSHVYWYRQLPEEGLKFMVYLQKENIIDESGMPKERFSAEFPKEGPSILRIQQVVRGDSAAYFCASSPRQGGTYEQYFGPGTRLTVT.

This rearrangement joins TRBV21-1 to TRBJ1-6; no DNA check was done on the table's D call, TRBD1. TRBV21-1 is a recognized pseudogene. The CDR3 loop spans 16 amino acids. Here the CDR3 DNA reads TGTGCCAGCAGCAACACCGGGACAGGGTATGATTCACCCCTCCACTTT. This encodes CASSNTGTGYDSPLHF.

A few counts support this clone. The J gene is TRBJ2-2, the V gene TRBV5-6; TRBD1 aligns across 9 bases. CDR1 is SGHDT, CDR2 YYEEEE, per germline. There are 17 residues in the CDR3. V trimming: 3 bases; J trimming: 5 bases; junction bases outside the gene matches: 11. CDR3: CASSSGQGILRTGELFF. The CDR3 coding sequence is TGTGCCAGCAGCTCGGGACAGGGTATCCTTCGAACCGGGGAGCTGTTTTTT. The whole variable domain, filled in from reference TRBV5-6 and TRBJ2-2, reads DAGVTQSPTHLIKTRGQQVTLRCSPKSGHDTVSWYQQALGQGPQFIFQYYEEEERQRGNFPDRFSGHQFPNYSSELNVNALLLGDSALYLCASSSGQGILRTGELFFGEGSRLTVL.

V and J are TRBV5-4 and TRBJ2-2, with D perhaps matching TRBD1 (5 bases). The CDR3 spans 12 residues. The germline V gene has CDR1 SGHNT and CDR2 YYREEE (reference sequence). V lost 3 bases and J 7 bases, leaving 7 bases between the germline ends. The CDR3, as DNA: TGTGCCAGCAGCTACGACAGCGGGGAGCTGTTTTTT. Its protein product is CASSYDSGELFF.

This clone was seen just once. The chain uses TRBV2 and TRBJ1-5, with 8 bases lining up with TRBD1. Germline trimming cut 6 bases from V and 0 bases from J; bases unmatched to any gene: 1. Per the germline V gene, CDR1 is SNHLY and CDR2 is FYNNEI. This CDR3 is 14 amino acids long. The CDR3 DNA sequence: TGTGCCAGCAGAGGGACAGGTAGCAATCAGCCCCAGCATTTT. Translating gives CASRGTGSNQPQHF.

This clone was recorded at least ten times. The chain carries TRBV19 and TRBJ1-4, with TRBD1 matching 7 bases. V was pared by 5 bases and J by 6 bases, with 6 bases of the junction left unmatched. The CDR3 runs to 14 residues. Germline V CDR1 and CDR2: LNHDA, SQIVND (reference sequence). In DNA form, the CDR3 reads TGTGCCAGTAGTCCAGGGACAGCTCATGAAAAACTGTTTTTT. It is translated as CASSPGTAHEKLFF.

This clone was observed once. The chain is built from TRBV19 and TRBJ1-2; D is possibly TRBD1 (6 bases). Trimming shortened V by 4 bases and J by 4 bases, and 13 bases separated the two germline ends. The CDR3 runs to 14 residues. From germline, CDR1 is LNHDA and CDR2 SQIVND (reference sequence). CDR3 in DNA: TGTGCCAGTAGTAGCTCAGGGGCAGGCTATGGCTACACCTTC. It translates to CASSSSGAGYGYTF.

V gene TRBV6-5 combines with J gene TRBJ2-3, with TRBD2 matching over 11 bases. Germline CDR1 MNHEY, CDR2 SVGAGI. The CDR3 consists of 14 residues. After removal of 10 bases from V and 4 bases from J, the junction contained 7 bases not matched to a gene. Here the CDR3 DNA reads TGTGCCAATCGTCTAGCGGGAGGACCAGATACGCAGTATTTT. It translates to CANRLAGGPDTQYF.

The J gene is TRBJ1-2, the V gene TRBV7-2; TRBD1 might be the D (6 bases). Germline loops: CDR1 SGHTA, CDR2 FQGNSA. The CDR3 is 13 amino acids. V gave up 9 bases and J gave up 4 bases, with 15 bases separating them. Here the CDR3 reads CASRGALPYGYTF. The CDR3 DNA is TGTGCCAGTCGGGGGGCGCTCCCCTATGGCTACACCTTC. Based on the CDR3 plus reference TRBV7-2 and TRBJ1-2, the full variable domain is GAGVSQSPSNKVTEKGKDVELRCDPISGHTALYWYRQSLGQGLEFLIYFQGNSAPDKSGLPSDRFSAERTGGSVSTLTIQRTQQEDSAVYLCASRGALPYGYTFGSGTRLTVV.

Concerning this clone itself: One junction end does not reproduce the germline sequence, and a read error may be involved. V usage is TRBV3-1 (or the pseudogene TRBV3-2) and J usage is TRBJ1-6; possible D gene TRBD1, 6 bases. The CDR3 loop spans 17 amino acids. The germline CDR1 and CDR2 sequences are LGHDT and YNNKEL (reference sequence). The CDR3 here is CASGQGTVGGGYSPLHF. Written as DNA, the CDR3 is TGTGCCAGCGGCCAAGGGACGGTGGGAGGGGGATATTCACCCCTCCACTTT.

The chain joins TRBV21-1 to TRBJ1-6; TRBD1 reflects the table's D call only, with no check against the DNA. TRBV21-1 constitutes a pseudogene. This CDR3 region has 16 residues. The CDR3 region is CASSKDHRTYNSPLHF. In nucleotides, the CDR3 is TGTGCCAGCAGCAAAGATCACAGGACCTATAATTCACCCCTCCACTTT.

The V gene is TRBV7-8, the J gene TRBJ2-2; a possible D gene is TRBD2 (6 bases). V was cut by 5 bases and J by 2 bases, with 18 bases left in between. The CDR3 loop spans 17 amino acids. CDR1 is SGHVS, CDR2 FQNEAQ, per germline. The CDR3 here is CASSTPVYSGNTGELFF. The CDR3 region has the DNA TGTGCCAGCAGCACCCCAGTTTATAGCGGTAACACCGGGGAGCTGTTTTTT.

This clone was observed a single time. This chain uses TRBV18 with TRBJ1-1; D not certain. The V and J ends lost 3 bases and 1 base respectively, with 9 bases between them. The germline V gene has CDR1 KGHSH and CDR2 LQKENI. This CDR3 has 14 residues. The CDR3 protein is CASSPRSANTEAFF. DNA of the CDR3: TGTGCCAGCTCACCCAGATCTGCGAACACTGAAGCTTTCTTT.

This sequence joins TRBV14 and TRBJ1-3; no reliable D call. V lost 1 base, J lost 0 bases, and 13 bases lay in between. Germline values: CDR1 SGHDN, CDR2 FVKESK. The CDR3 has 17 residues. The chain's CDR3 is CASSQVLFGFSGNTIYF. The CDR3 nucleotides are TGTGCCAGCAGCCAAGTTCTATTCGGTTTCTCTGGAAACACCATATATTTT.

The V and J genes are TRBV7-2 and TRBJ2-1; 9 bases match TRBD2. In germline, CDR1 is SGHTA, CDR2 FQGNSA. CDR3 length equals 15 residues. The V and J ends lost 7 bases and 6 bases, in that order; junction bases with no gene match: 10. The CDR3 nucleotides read TGTGCCAGCACCGTTCAAGCGGGGGGCTTCAATGAGCAGTTCTTC. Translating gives CASTVQAGGFNEQFF.

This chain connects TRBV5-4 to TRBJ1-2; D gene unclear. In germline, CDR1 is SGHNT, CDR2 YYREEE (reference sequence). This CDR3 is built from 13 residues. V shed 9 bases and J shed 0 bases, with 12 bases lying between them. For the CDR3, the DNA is TGTGCCACGGGGAAGGGCACTAACTATGGCTACACCTTC. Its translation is CATGKGTNYGYTF.

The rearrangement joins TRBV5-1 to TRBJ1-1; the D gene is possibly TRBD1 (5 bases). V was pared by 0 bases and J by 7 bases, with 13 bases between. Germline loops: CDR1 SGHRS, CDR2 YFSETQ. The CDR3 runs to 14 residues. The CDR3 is CASSLVAGSDEAFF. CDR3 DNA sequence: TGCGCCAGCAGCTTGGTGGCAGGGTCGGATGAAGCTTTCTTT.